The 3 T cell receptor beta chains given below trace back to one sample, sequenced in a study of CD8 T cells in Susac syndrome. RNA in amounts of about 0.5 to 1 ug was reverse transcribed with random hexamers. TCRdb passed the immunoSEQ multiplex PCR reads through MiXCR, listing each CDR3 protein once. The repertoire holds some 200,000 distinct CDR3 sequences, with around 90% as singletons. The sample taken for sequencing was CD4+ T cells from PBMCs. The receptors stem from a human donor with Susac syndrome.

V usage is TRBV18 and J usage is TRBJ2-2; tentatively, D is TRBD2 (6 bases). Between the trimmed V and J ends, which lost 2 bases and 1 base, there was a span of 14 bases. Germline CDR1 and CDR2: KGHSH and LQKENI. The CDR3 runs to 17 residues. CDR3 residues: CASSPTMAGKNTGELFF. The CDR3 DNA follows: TGTGCCAGCTCACCAACGATGGCGGGAAAGAACACCGGGGAGCTGTTTTTT. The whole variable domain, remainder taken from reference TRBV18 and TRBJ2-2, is NAGVMQNPRHLVRRRGQEARLRCSPMKGHSHVYWYRQLPEEGLKFMVYLQKENIIDESGMPKERFSAEFPKEGPSILRIQQVVRGDSAAYFCASSPTMAGKNTGELFFGEGSRLTVL.

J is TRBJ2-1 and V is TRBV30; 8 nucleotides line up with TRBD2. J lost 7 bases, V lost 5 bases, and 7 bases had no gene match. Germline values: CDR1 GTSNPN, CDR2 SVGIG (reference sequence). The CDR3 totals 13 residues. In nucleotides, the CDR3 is TGTGCCTGGGATTGGACTAGCTGGAATGAGCAGTTCTTC. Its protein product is CAWDWTSWNEQFF.

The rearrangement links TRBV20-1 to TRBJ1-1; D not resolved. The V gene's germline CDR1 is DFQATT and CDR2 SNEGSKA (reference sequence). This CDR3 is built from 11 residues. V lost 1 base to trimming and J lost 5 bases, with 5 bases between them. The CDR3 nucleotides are TGCAGTGCTAGAGGGGCGACTGAAGCTTTCTTT. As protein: CSARGATEAFF.